The 28 T cell receptor beta chains given below trace back to one sample, sequenced in a study of cytomegalovirus exposure and HLA in healthy donors. A multiplex PCR was run with 60 Vbeta primers and 13 Jbeta primers. The data were produced by immunoSEQ multiplex PCR, yet TCRdb's version contains in-frame clones alone and is incomplete. Counted here are roughly 99,000 clones, more than 60% occurring once; the ten biggest clones make up around 15%. Sequencing was done on a sample of PBMCs. The source is a man between 60 and 75 years old in good health and CMV-seropositive.

The chain links TRBV27 to TRBJ1-1; D is uncertain. This CDR3 comprises 14 residues. V was pared by 8 bases and J by 4 bases, with 17 bases between. Germline V gives CDR1 MNHEY, CDR2 SMNVEV (reference sequence). CDR3 sequence reads: CASWAGSPPTEAFF. In DNA form, the CDR3 reads TGTGCCAGCTGGGCCGGCAGTCCCCCCACTGAAGCTTTCTTT.

This rearrangement joins TRBV25-1 to TRBJ2-2, with a possible D match to TRBD1 (6 bases). V was cut by 6 bases and J by 6 bases, with 8 bases left in between. This CDR3 spans 12 amino acids. The germline V gene encodes CDR1 MGHDK and CDR2 SYGVNS. This CDR3 is CASRQGSGELFF. The CDR3 DNA reads TGTGCCAGCAGACAGGGATCCGGGGAGCTGTTTTTT.

The DNA for the CDR3 is TGTGCCAGCTCACCAACAGGGGGCGCGGTTGGCTACACCTTC. Translated: CASSPTGGAVGYTF. The chain carries TRBV18 and TRBJ1-2; 9 nucleotides align to TRBD1. CDR3 length: 14 residues. The germline CDR1 and CDR2 sequences are KGHSH and LQKENI. The ends lost 2 bases at V and 7 bases at J; junction bases unmatched: 5.

V usage is TRBV5-4 and J usage is TRBJ2-7; D unclear. Between the trimmed V and J ends, which lost 2 bases and 0 bases, there was a span of 12 bases. The CDR3 totals 15 residues. CDR1 and CDR2 (germline): SGHNT, YYREEE (reference sequence). The CDR3 is CASSFYSRSSYEQYF. The CDR3 DNA sequence: TGTGCCAGCAGCTTCTATAGCCGTAGCTCCTACGAGCAGTACTTC.

The chain couples TRBV27 to TRBJ2-7; possibly TRBD2 for D (6 bases). The ends were cut back, 6 bases at V and 4 bases at J, with 19 bases in the middle. Germline-derived CDR1 and CDR2 are MNHEY and SMNVEV (reference sequence). The CDR3 consists of 15 residues. The CDR3, as DNA: TGTGCCAGCAGGCCACTAGCTCCCGAGGGATACGAGCAGTACTTC. As protein: CASRPLAPEGYEQYF.

This clone has only a few counts. The chain employs TRBV14 and TRBJ2-3, with D uncertain. The CDR3 sequence is 13 residues long. Germline V gene sequence: CDR1 SGHDN, CDR2 FVKESK. Trimming left V 1 base short and J 3 bases short, with 5 bases between. The CDR3 reads CASSQARTDTQYF. The CDR3, as DNA: TGTGCCAGCAGCCAAGCCAGGACAGATACGCAGTATTTT.

The chain has TRBV6-6 and TRBJ2-5; 11 bases are a match to TRBD2. Germline lookup yields CDR1 MNHNY and CDR2 SVGAGI (reference sequence). The trim removed 5 bases at V and 5 bases at J, leaving 4 bases unmatched. The CDR3 consists of 14 residues. CDR3 nucleotides: TGTGCCAGCAGTGTCACTAGCGGGGGTGAGACCCAGTACTTC. It yields the protein CASSVTSGGETQYF.

The chain links TRBV16 to TRBJ2-1; no clear D gene. The germline V and J ends were trimmed by 2 bases and 6 bases, with 8 bases remaining between them. CDR3 length: 13 amino acids. CDR1 is KGHSY and CDR2 is FQNENV in the germline V gene. CDR3 in amino acids: CASSQSSLNEQFF. CDR3 DNA: TGTGCCAGCAGCCAAAGCTCCCTCAATGAGCAGTTCTTC. The full variable domain, with the rest looked up from reference TRBV16 and TRBJ2-1, is GEEVAQTPKHLVRGEGQKAKLYCAPIKGHSYVFWYQQVLKNEFKFLISFQNENVFDETGMPKERFSAKCLPNSPCSLEIQATKLEDSAVYFCASSQSSLNEQFFGPGTRLTVL.

The chain has TRBV4-2 and TRBJ2-7; 10 bases map to TRBD2. The junction had 5 bases not matched to a gene; V was cut back by 2 bases and J by 4 bases. Germline lookup yields CDR1 LGHNA and CDR2 YNFKEQ. CDR3 size: 15 residues. The CDR3 DNA sequence: TGTGCCAGCAGCCAATCTAGCGGGGGCCTTTACGAGCAGTACTTC. As protein: CASSQSSGGLYEQYF.

The chain joins TRBV7-9 to TRBJ1-3; 7 bases line up with TRBD1. In germline, CDR1 is SEHNR, CDR2 FQNEAQ (reference sequence). The CDR3 contains 15 residues. The V segment lost 4 bases and the J segment 4 bases; nucleotides outside the gene matches: 7. The CDR3 DNA sequence: TGTGCCAGCAGCTCCTCGACAGGGTGGGGAAACACCATATATTTT. The encoded protein is CASSSSTGWGNTIYF.

The table lists this clone with a few counts. The chain carries TRBV27 and TRBJ2-3, with a weak D call TRBD2 (5 bases). CDR3 length: 15 residues. Between the trimmed V and J ends, which lost 2 bases and 0 bases, there was a span of 9 bases. The V gene's germline CDR1 is MNHEY and CDR2 SMNVEV (reference sequence). The CDR3 is CASSLRGTSTDTQYF. Here the CDR3 DNA reads TGTGCCAGCAGTTTACGGGGAACTAGCACAGATACGCAGTATTTT.

The chain uses TRBV18 and TRBJ2-3; TRBD1 aligns across 7 bases. This CDR3 region has 13 residues. V lost 4 bases to trimming and J lost 6 bases; unmatched junction nucleotides: 4. Germline V CDR1 and CDR2: KGHSH, LQKENI. CDR3 amino acids: CASSQGAGDTQYF. CDR3 coding DNA: TGTGCCAGCTCACAGGGGGCAGGGGATACGCAGTATTTT.

The chain carries TRBV28 and TRBJ2-5; perhaps TRBD2 as D (5 bases). There are 14 residues in the CDR3. Trimming took 3 bases from V and 3 from J, leaving 11 bases between them. Germline V gene lookup returns CDR1 MDHEN and CDR2 SYDVKM. The chain's CDR3 is CASSFPRRKETQYF. The CDR3 bases are TGTGCCAGCAGTTTCCCCCGGAGGAAAGAGACCCAGTACTTC. The full variable domain, its missing parts supplied by reference TRBV28 and TRBJ2-5, is DVKVTQSSRYLVKRTGEKVFLECVQDMDHENMFWYRQDPGLGLRLIYFSYDVKMKEKGDIPEGYSVSREKKERFSLILESASTNQTSMYLCASSFPRRKETQYFGPGTRLLVL.

The CDR3 protein is CASSQEDRGLDGYTF. Written as DNA, the CDR3 is TGCGCCAGCAGCCAGGAGGACAGGGGATTGGATGGCTACACCTTC. The genes are TRBV4-1 and TRBJ1-2, with 9 positions matching TRBD1. V dropped 3 bases and J dropped 6; count of bases not matched to a gene: 8. This CDR3 has 15 residues. Germline values: CDR1 MGHRA, CDR2 YSYEKL.

This clone came up once. This chain links TRBV6-6 with TRBJ1-1; 8 nucleotides align to TRBD1. Germline V gene lookup returns CDR1 MNHNY and CDR2 SVGAGI (reference sequence). The CDR3 length is 16 residues. With 0 bases clipped from V and 1 base from J, the junction kept 4 bases outside the gene matches. The chain's CDR3 is CASSYSTGTGNTEAFF. The CDR3 bases are TGTGCCAGCAGTTACTCGACCGGGACAGGGAACACTGAAGCTTTCTTT.

V usage is TRBV2 and J usage is TRBJ2-7; a possible D gene is TRBD1 (6 bases). Germline CDR1 SNHLY, CDR2 FYNNEI. V lost 8 bases and J lost 1, with 12 bases in between. CDR3 size: 13 residues. Here the CDR3 reads CASGRDISYEQYF. The DNA of the CDR3 is TGTGCCAGCGGCCGGGACATTTCCTACGAGCAGTACTTC.

V usage is TRBV10-3 and J usage is TRBJ2-7; 9 nucleotides agree with TRBD1. In germline, CDR1 is ENHRY, CDR2 SYGVKD. This CDR3 is built from 14 residues. Germline trimming cut 7 bases from V and 4 bases from J; bases unmatched to any gene: 8. CDR3 in amino acids: CAIKTTGGVYEQYF. CDR3 coding DNA: TGTGCCATCAAGACTACAGGGGGCGTTTACGAGCAGTACTTC.

This clone has a handful of counts. This chain links TRBV7-2 with TRBJ2-7, with D tentatively TRBD1 (5 bases). Trimming removed 5 bases at V and 0 bases at J, with 14 bases between. The CDR3 runs to 15 residues. Germline V gene data show CDR1 as SGHTA and CDR2 as FQGNSA. The chain's CDR3 is CASSETDRRSYEQYF. As DNA, the CDR3 is TGTGCCAGCAGCGAAACTGACAGACGCTCCTACGAGCAGTACTTC.

V is TRBV30 and J is TRBJ2-7; no clear D. V was cut by 7 bases and J by 3 bases, with 10 bases left in between. The CDR3 is 11 amino acids. CDR1 and CDR2 from the germline V gene are GTSNPN and SVGIG (reference sequence). The CDR3 DNA reads as TGTGCCTTTCGACTTGTCTACGAGCAGTACTTC. Residues: CAFRLVYEQYF. The whole variable domain, remainder taken from reference TRBV30 and TRBJ2-7, is SQTIHQWPATLVQPVGSPLSLECTVEGTSNPNLYWYRQAAGRGLQLLFYSVGIGQISSEVPQNLSASRPQDRQFILSSKKLLLSDSGFYLCAFRLVYEQYFGPGTRLTVT.

The J gene is TRBJ2-4, the V gene TRBV5-6; D is possibly TRBD2 (5 bases). CDR3 length equals 15 residues. The ends were cut back, 4 bases at V and 2 bases at J, with 13 bases in the middle. Germline lookup yields CDR1 SGHDT and CDR2 YYEEEE. The CDR3 coding sequence is TGTGCCAGCAGCCGGACTTCCCATCCCAAAAACATTCAGTACTTC. This codes for CASSRTSHPKNIQYF.

The chain carries TRBV13 and TRBJ1-4; D may be TRBD1 (5 bases). The CDR3 has 14 residues. Trimming removed 5 bases at V and 0 bases at J, with 7 bases between. Germline CDR1 and CDR2: PRHDT and FYEKMQ (reference sequence). The CDR3 region has the DNA TGTGCCAGCAGCGACAGTACAACTAATGAAAAACTGTTTTTT. It encodes CASSDSTTNEKLFF.

The V and J genes are TRBV30 and TRBJ1-6; D is perhaps TRBD1 (6 bases). With 2 bases removed from V and 0 bases from J, the gap between germline ends came to 14 bases. This CDR3 has 17 residues. Germline-derived CDR1 and CDR2 are GTSNPN and SVGIG (reference sequence). The CDR3 sequence: CAWSPRQASSYNSPLHF. The DNA of the CDR3 is TGTGCCTGGAGTCCCCGACAGGCGAGCTCCTATAATTCACCCCTCCACTTT. Full variable domain (missing parts from reference TRBV30 and TRBJ1-6): SQTIHQWPATLVQPVGSPLSLECTVEGTSNPNLYWYRQAAGRGLQLLFYSVGIGQISSEVPQNLSASRPQDRQFILSSKKLLLSDSGFYLCAWSPRQASSYNSPLHFGNGTRLTVT.

V is TRBV30 and J is TRBJ2-1, with 10 nucleotides matching TRBD2. The CDR3 extends over 14 amino acids. V trimming: 2 bases; J trimming: 10 bases; junction bases outside the gene matches: 8. CDR1 and CDR2 (germline): GTSNPN, SVGIG (reference sequence). The CDR3 nucleotides read TGTGCCTGGAGTAGAGCGGGGGGGCCGTGGGAGCAGTTCTTC. Translated: CAWSRAGGPWEQFF.

This clone was counted a single time. The chain couples TRBV27 to TRBJ2-1; perhaps TRBD1 as D (6 bases). This CDR3 comprises 15 residues. Germline V gene data show CDR1 as MNHEY and CDR2 as SMNVEV (reference sequence). The ends were cut back, 2 bases at V and 7 bases at J, with 15 bases in the middle. The CDR3 region is CASSLTGLTRNEQFF. For the CDR3, the DNA is TGTGCCAGCAGTTTAACAGGGTTAACGCGGAATGAGCAGTTCTTC.

The chain employs TRBV15 and TRBJ2-2; 7 bases map to TRBD1. CDR3 length: 19 amino acids. Germline CDR1 reads LNHNV; CDR2 reads YYDKDF (reference sequence). J gave up 6 bases and V 0 bases, and 16 bases lay outside the gene matches. CDR3 residues: CATSRDRPTGTAPPGELFF. The CDR3 DNA is TGTGCCACCAGCAGAGATAGGCCGACCGGGACAGCACCACCCGGGGAGCTGTTTTTT.

This clone was observed a few times. The genes are TRBV5-6 and TRBJ2-1; TRBD1 might be the D (6 bases). Per germline, CDR1 SGHDT and CDR2 YYEEEE. Trimming removed 3 bases at V and 4 bases at J, with 20 bases between. This CDR3 has 17 amino acids. The CDR3 spells CASSSSPRTGTYNEQFF. In DNA form, the CDR3 reads TGTGCCAGCAGCTCCTCACCCCGCACAGGGACGTACAATGAGCAGTTCTTC.

The chain has TRBV27 and TRBJ2-2; weak D call: TRBD1 (5 bases). CDR1 MNHEY and CDR2 SMNVEV come from the germline V gene (reference sequence). The CDR3 totals 17 residues. Between the trimmed V and J ends, which lost 2 bases and 3 bases, there was a span of 16 bases. The DNA for the CDR3 is TGTGCCAGCAGTTTACTTCTAGGGGCGCGGTACACCGGGGAGCTGTTTTTT. It is translated as CASSLLLGARYTGELFF.

Here the CDR3 reads CATIGQNQETQYF. The CDR3 coding sequence is TGCGCCACCATCGGACAGAATCAAGAGACCCAGTACTTC. The J gene is TRBJ2-5, the V gene TRBV10-1, with D perhaps TRBD1 (6 bases). CDR1 WNHNN and CDR2 SYGVQD come from the germline V gene (reference sequence). CDR3 length equals 13 residues. The V end was cut by 10 bases, the J end by 2 bases, with 14 bases between.